Each of the 24 T cell receptor beta chains below was sequenced from the same sample in a study of spatial heterogeneity in lung cancer. Time point noted: sample taken at primary tumor resection. TCRdb re-called the 5' RACE reads through MiXCR, storing one row per CDR3 protein. This sample has some 20,000 distinct CDR3 sequences, with 3% to 3.5% found just once. The sample consisted of PBMCs, taken at surgery. These receptors were taken from a female donor with early-stage non-small cell lung cancer.

This clonotype was found many times. The rearrangement uses TRBV27 and TRBJ1-1; D is unresolved. V lost 5 bases and J 2 bases, leaving 6 bases between the germline ends. Germline V gives CDR1 MNHEY, CDR2 SMNVEV (reference sequence). CDR3 size: 12 residues. For the CDR3, the DNA is TGTGCCAGCAGTAACCCTAACACTGAAGCTTTCTTT. It encodes CASSNPNTEAFF.

This clonotype has a handful of counts. The chain employs TRBV6-6 and TRBJ2-1; TRBD2 agrees at 13 bases. The germline CDR1 and CDR2 sequences are MNHNY and SVGAGI (reference sequence). This CDR3 has 19 amino acids. Trimming removed 5 bases from V and 5 bases from J; junction bases left unmatched: 15. The chain's CDR3 is CASSLILAGGPHRNNEQFF. Here the CDR3 DNA reads TGTGCCAGCAGTCTTATACTAGCGGGAGGGCCACATAGGAACAATGAGCAGTTCTTC.

This clonotype was seen only a few times. V is TRBV6-6 and J is TRBJ1-1; the match to TRBD1 covers 7 bases. V lost 5 bases, J lost 1 base, and 19 bases stayed unmatched. Germline CDR1 MNHNY, CDR2 SVGAGI (reference sequence). The CDR3 is 19 amino acids. The CDR3 bases are TGTGCCAGCAGTCCTACCCTTTCTGACAGGGCCACCTCGAACACTGAAGCTTTCTTT. Its translation is CASSPTLSDRATSNTEAFF.

V gene TRBV11-2 combines with J gene TRBJ2-5; 8 bases are a match to TRBD2. In germline, CDR1 is SGHAT, CDR2 FQNNGV. The length of the CDR3 is 16 residues. The trim removed 1 base at V and 5 bases at J, leaving 9 bases unmatched. The CDR3 sequence is CASSLGSSGRTETQYF. DNA for the CDR3: TGTGCCAGCAGCTTAGGGTCCAGCGGGAGAACTGAGACCCAGTACTTC. The full variable domain, with the rest looked up from reference TRBV11-2 and TRBJ2-5, is EAGVAQSPRYKIIEKRQSVAFWCNPISGHATLYWYQQILGQGPKLLIQFQNNGVVDDSQLPKDRFSAERLKGVDSTLKIQPAKLEDSAVYLCASSLGSSGRTETQYFGPGTRLLVL.

This clonotype was picked up many times. CDR3 residues: CAISPGTDYEQYF. The CDR3 nucleotides are TGTGCCATCAGTCCTGGGACGGACTACGAGCAGTACTTC. The chain employs TRBV10-3 and TRBJ2-7, with D possibly being TRBD1 or TRBD2 (5 bases each). There are 13 residues in the CDR3. V lost 5 bases to trimming and J lost 3 bases, with 11 bases between them. From germline, CDR1 is ENHRY and CDR2 SYGVKD.

This clonotype appeared many times. V and J are TRBV9 and TRBJ2-1; 7 bases fit TRBD2. The CDR3 length is 18 residues. Germline CDR1 reads SGDLS; CDR2 reads YYNGEE. After removal of 3 bases from V and 0 bases from J, the junction contained 12 bases not matched to a gene. The CDR3 region has the DNA TGTGCCAGCAGCGGACTAGATCAGCGGGGTAGCTCCTACAATGAGCAGTTCTTC. Its protein product is CASSGLDQRGSSYNEQFF. Full variable domain (rest looked up from reference TRBV9 and TRBJ2-1): DSGVTQTPKHLITATGQRVTLRCSPRSGDLSVYWYQQSLDQGLQFLIQYYNGEERAKGNILERFSAQQFPDLHSELNLSSLELGDSALYFCASSGLDQRGSSYNEQFFGPGTRLTVL.

This clonotype has at least ten counts. The J gene is TRBJ2-1, the V gene TRBV5-4, with D possibly being TRBD2 (5 bases). This CDR3 has 14 residues. In germline, CDR1 is SGHNT, CDR2 YYREEE (reference sequence). The V end was cut by 1 base, the J end by 5 bases, with 10 bases between. This CDR3 is CASSLKLGNNEQFF. For the CDR3, the DNA is TGTGCCAGCAGCTTGAAACTAGGGAACAATGAGCAGTTCTTC. Full variable domain (outside the CDR3, taken from reference TRBV5-4 and TRBJ2-1): ETGVTQSPTHLIKTRGQQVTLRCSSQSGHNTVSWYQQALGQGPQFIFQYYREEENGRGNFPPRFSGLQFPNYSSELNVNALELDDSALYLCASSLKLGNNEQFFGPGTRLTVL.

By share of the sample, this clonotype is medium-sized. V gene TRBV29-1 combines with J gene TRBJ2-3; D remains ambiguous. V lost 3 bases to trimming and J lost 1 base, with 5 bases between them. Germline CDR1 SQVTM, CDR2 ANQGSEA. The CDR3 sequence is 12 residues long. DNA of the CDR3: TGCAGCGTTGAGGGCCGCACAGATACGCAGTATTTT. It codes for CSVEGRTDTQYF.

This clonotype was picked up many times. CDR3 loop: CASSHLRDFSYEQYF. The CDR3 DNA reads TGTGCCAGCAGCCACCTTCGGGACTTCTCCTACGAGCAGTACTTC. J is TRBJ2-7 and V is TRBV3-1, with D perhaps TRBD2 (6 bases). V was trimmed by 3 bases and J by 0 bases, leaving 12 bases between them. CDR1 is LGHDT, CDR2 YNNKEL, per germline (reference sequence). This CDR3 is built from 15 residues.

At least ten counts were recorded for this clonotype. The chain is built from TRBV12-3 or TRBV12-4 and TRBJ1-5; 7 bases fit TRBD1. The trim removed 4 bases at V and 4 bases at J, leaving 7 bases unmatched. CDR3 length: 15 residues. CDR3 in amino acids: CASSSTPTGNQPQHF. The CDR3, as DNA: TGTGCCAGCAGTTCCACTCCGACAGGGAATCAGCCCCAGCATTTT.

This clonotype was seen a few times. This CDR3 is CASTGVKNIQYF. The CDR3 bases are TGTGCCAGCACAGGGGTCAAAAACATTCAGTACTTC. The J gene is TRBJ2-4, the V gene TRBV6-5; D perhaps matches TRBD1 (6 bases). The germline V gene encodes CDR1 MNHEY and CDR2 SVGAGI. V dropped 7 bases and J dropped 3 bases, with 7 bases sitting between them. CDR3 length: 12 amino acids.

This clonotype qualifies as medium-sized. The chain combines TRBV4-2 with TRBJ2-7; TRBD2 is a possible D gene (6 bases). Germline V CDR1 and CDR2: LGHNA, YNFKEQ. The CDR3 covers 15 residues. The germline V and J ends were trimmed by 3 bases and 2 bases, with 14 bases remaining between them. CDR3 loop: CASSHQTGTAYEQYF. CDR3 DNA sequence: TGTGCCAGCAGCCACCAGACCGGGACTGCCTACGAGCAGTACTTC.

This chain links TRBV19 with TRBJ2-4, with TRBD1 matching 9 bases. The germline V gene has CDR1 LNHDA and CDR2 SQIVND (reference sequence). This CDR3 has 14 residues. V lost 3 bases to trimming and J lost 8 bases; unmatched junction nucleotides: 5. CDR3 sequence (DNA): TGTGCCAGTAGTATCGGGACAGGGAAGGACATTCAGTACTTC. Its protein product is CASSIGTGKDIQYF.

This clonotype appeared many times. V usage is TRBV20-1 and J usage is TRBJ1-5, with no clear D. CDR3 length equals 15 residues. V was shortened by 0 bases and J by 0 bases, with 9 bases between the two germline ends. The germline CDR1 and CDR2 sequences are DFQATT and SNEGSKA (reference sequence). The CDR3 DNA follows: TGCAGTGCTAGAGATGTGGCGTATAGCAATCAGCCCCAGCATTTT. It encodes CSARDVAYSNQPQHF.

This clonotype appeared many times. The genes are TRBV12-3 or TRBV12-4 and TRBJ2-1; 12 bases align to TRBD2. This CDR3 has 15 residues. V shed 6 bases, J shed 6 bases, and the junction held 6 bases outside the gene matches. The CDR3 nucleotides read TGTGCCAGCAGACCTAGCGGGAGGGCCGCCAATGAGCAGTTCTTC. Residues: CASRPSGRAANEQFF.

By share of the sample, this clonotype is medium-sized. V usage is TRBV29-1 and J usage is TRBJ2-3; 15 bases match TRBD2. Germline CDR1 SQVTM, CDR2 ANQGSEA. The V segment lost 6 bases and the J segment 8 bases; nucleotides outside the gene matches: 9. CDR3 size: 15 residues. The CDR3 nucleotides are TGCAGCGTCGTTGGACTAGCGGGAGGGCCTGGTACGCAGTATTTT. It codes for CSVVGLAGGPGTQYF.

This clonotype was seen repeatedly, ten times or more. The CDR3 sequence is CASSQLGSTDTQYF. The CDR3 region has the DNA TGCGCCAGCAGCCAGCTCGGGAGCACAGATACGCAGTATTTT. The chain recombines TRBV5-1 with TRBJ2-3, with D uncertain. CDR3 length: 14 residues. Germline-derived CDR1 and CDR2 are SGHRS and YFSETQ. Trimming took off 4 bases at V and 0 bases at J, with 9 bases between the two ends.

This clonotype was observed a handful of times. The chain carries TRBV2 and TRBJ1-1, with TRBD1 as a possible D gene (6 bases). In germline, CDR1 is SNHLY, CDR2 FYNNEI. This CDR3 is 15 amino acids long. Between the trimmed V and J ends, which lost 4 bases and 6 bases, there was a span of 18 bases. Here the CDR3 reads CASSVRTGSGPEAFF. CDR3 DNA sequence: TGTGCCAGCAGTGTCCGAACAGGGAGCGGGCCTGAAGCTTTCTTT. The whole variable domain, filled in from reference TRBV2 and TRBJ1-1, reads EPEVTQTPSHQVTQMGQEVILRCVPISNHLYFYWYRQILGQKVEFLVSFYNNEISEKSEIFDDQFSVERPDGSNFTLKIRSTKLEDSAMYFCASSVRTGSGPEAFFGQGTRLTVV.

This clonotype was counted a few times. This chain links TRBV7-9 with TRBJ2-1, with unresolved D. Germline loops: CDR1 SEHNR, CDR2 FQNEAQ (reference sequence). The CDR3 loop spans 11 amino acids. V lost 2 bases and J lost 6, with 2 bases in between. The CDR3 DNA reads TGTGCCAGCAGCTTAATCAATGAGCAGTTCTTC. Translated, it gives CASSLINEQFF. The full variable domain, completed using reference TRBV7-9 and TRBJ2-1, is DTGVSQNPRHKITKRGQNVTFRCDPISEHNRLYWYRQTLGQGPEFLTYFQNEAQLEKSRLLSDRFSAERPKGSFSTLEIQRTEQGDSAMYLCASSLINEQFFGPGTRLTVL.

This clonotype was seen a few times. The rearrangement joins TRBV9 to TRBJ2-1; D is tentatively TRBD1 or TRBD2 (5 bases each). V was cut by 3 bases and J by 4 bases, with 32 bases left in between. The CDR3 loop spans 21 amino acids. The germline CDR1 and CDR2 sequences are SGDLS and YYNGEE. The CDR3 is CASSDPPARDGFNHLYNEQFF. The CDR3 bases are TGTGCCAGCAGCGATCCCCCAGCCCGGGACGGATTTAACCATCTTTACAATGAGCAGTTCTTC.

The table lists this clonotype with many counts. This chain connects TRBV9 to TRBJ2-3; unclear D gene. Per the germline V gene, CDR1 is SGDLS and CDR2 is YYNGEE. V lost 3 bases, J lost 4 bases, and 12 bases lay in between. The CDR3 contains 14 residues. CDR3 loop: CASSEGTLPDTQYF. DNA for the CDR3: TGTGCCAGCAGCGAGGGAACCTTGCCAGATACGCAGTATTTT.

This clonotype was recorded at least ten times. The rearrangement uses TRBV28 and TRBJ2-7; D ambiguous. The CDR3 is 13 amino acids. V was pared by 3 bases and J by 3 bases, with 9 bases between. Germline V lookup: CDR1 MDHEN, CDR2 SYDVKM. CDR3 sequence (DNA): TGTGCCAGCAGTTTGCCTAGGTTCTACGAGCAGTACTTC. Amino acid sequence: CASSLPRFYEQYF.

The sample holds many counts of this clonotype. The genes are TRBV19 and TRBJ2-1; D possibly matches TRBD1 or TRBD2 (5 bases each). The CDR3 is 13 residues long. In germline, CDR1 is LNHDA, CDR2 SQIVND (reference sequence). V lost 5 bases to trimming and J lost 7 bases, with 12 bases between them. The CDR3 region is CASSLGARNEQFF. In nucleotides, the CDR3 is TGTGCCAGTAGTCTCGGGGCTAGAAATGAGCAGTTCTTC. Combining the CDR3 with reference TRBV19 and TRBJ2-1 gives the whole variable domain DGGITQSPKYLFRKEGQNVTLSCEQNLNHDAMYWYRQDPGQGLRLIYYSQIVNDFQKGDIAEGYSVSREKKESFPLTVTSAQKNPTAFYLCASSLGARNEQFFGPGTRLTVL.

For the CDR3, the DNA is TGTGCCAGCAGCCTGACTAGCGGGAGGACTGCCGGGTTCTTC. Its protein product is CASSLTSGRTAGFF. The gene calls are TRBV12-3 or TRBV12-4 and TRBJ2-1; 13 bases map to TRBD2. Unmatched junction bases numbered 11, after V lost 6 bases and J lost 15 bases. The CDR3 runs 14 residues.